This section outlines one TCR beta chain sequence together with its context. The data were taken from a study of technical replicates of blood from a handful of donors. Data came from immunoSEQ multiplex PCR; TCRdb stores just in-frame clones and leaves some out. Counted here are more than 90,000 clones, about 94% occurring once; the ten biggest clones make up 0.2% to 0.25%. CDR3 size: 17 residues. Germline assignment: CDR1 MGHRA and CDR2 YSYEKL. V lost 2 bases, J lost 0 bases, and 5 bases stayed unmatched. This TCR was sampled from a human donor in good health. The sequenced material came from T cells isolated from PBMCs. The chain couples TRBV4-1 to TRBJ1-5; TRBD1 aligns across 9 bases. CDR3 coding DNA: TGCGCCAGCAGCCAACGCGGACAGGGGCTTAGCAATCAGCCCCAGCATTTT. It translates to CASSQRGQGLSNQPQHF.